The sequence of this T cell receptor beta chain was determined in a study of T cell responses to AZD1222 COVID-19 vaccine. The overall study: Second-dose groups at about 4 or about 12 weeks were pooled.

Trimming removed 4 bases from V and 14 bases from J, with 20 bases in between. The CDR3 sequence is 12 residues long. Germline V gives CDR1 GTSNPN, CDR2 SVGIG (reference sequence). About this clone itself: What it recognizes is unknown.

Overall study results and limits: Variant regions that are unmutated are reportedly the target of nearly half of spike-specific TCRs.

Data came from immunoSEQ multiplex PCR; TCRdb stores just in-frame clones and leaves some out. This table has 100,000 to 150,000 clones, roughly 89% appearing once. This receptor was taken from an adult in good health. Sequencing was performed on peripheral blood, taken on day 0 of AZD1222 vaccination. J is TRBJ1-2 and V is TRBV30, with D tentatively TRBD1 (5 bases). CDR3 in DNA: TGTGCCTGGACCCTGAGGTTGGGGGTATCAACCTTC. Translation: CAWTLRLGVSTF.